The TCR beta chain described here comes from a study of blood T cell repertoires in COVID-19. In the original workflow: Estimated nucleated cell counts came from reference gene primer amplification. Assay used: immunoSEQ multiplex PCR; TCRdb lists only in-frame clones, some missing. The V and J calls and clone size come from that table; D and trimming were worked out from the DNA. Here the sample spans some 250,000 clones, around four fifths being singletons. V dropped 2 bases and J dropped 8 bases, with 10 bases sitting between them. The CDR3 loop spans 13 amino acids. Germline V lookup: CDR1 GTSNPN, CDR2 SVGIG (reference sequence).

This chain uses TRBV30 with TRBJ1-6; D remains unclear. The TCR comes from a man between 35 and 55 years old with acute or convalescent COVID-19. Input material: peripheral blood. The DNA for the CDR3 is TGTGCCTGGAGTCCATCCGAGGATTCACCCCTCCACTTT. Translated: CAWSPSEDSPLHF.